What follows describes a single T cell receptor (beta chain). The antigen it binds to is not known. No base qualities exist here, and no much larger clone lies one base off it. This sample was taken from a study of cytomegalovirus exposure and HLA in healthy donors (dated by TCRdb to about 2017). For context, the study as a whole: An earlier analysis of 587 of the donors reported 250 to 300 Gb of sequence data and 120 million or so unique TCR beta sequences from some 180 million T cells. Donor age, sex, ethnicity and CMV serostatus were collected together with the repertoire data. To decide whether each TCR beta V gene segment behaved as functional or pseudogenic, an earlier analysis of some 540 of the donors relied on high-throughput TCR beta sequencing. Four or five DR-DQ haplotypes were handled as single units for association and clustering because linkage in the cohort was strong. Across 300 to 500 genotyped donors of the cohort, an average of roughly 250,000 unique TCR beta nucleotide sequences per donor were sequenced, and roughly 17% of those sequences were non-productive. The study was designed to test whether signatures of past pathogen exposure could be identified by cataloging public T cell receptors. Typing coverage varied by locus: about 620-630 donors for A, B, C, DRB1 and DQB1; approximately 520 for DQA1; nearly 610 for DPA1; approximately 490 for DPB1. Of the approximately 400 genotyped donors, roughly 85% fell in the genetic ancestry cluster associated with self-reported Caucasian donors. All discovery cohort repertoires had been generated using a single sequencing platform. In the later analysis, no new phenotypic data were used to find candidate immune exposures; instead, reliance was placed on TCR beta sequences and their occurrence across donors. Both class I and class II loci were covered by HLA typing, at four-digit resolution. An early release that covered more than 550 HLA-typed donors contained approximately 300 gigabases of sequencing data and some 87 million unique TCR sequences. To study patterns of TCR occurrence, a later analysis re-analyzed previously published TCR beta repertoires from under 750 donors and added high-resolution HLA genotyping. Besides the first cohort of about 730 subjects, a separate validation cohort made up of roughly 130 different subjects was used. To predict cytomegalovirus infection status, the study combined high-throughput TCR immunosequencing, statistical association of individual TCRs with disease status, and machine learning. The T cell repertoires of 666 subjects were profiled by immunosequencing and related to cytomegalovirus serostatus. A later genetic analysis used genome-wide SNP genotypes for about 60% of the roughly 700 donors, treating that subset as a discovery cohort.

Library prep was done by the immunoSEQ multiplex PCR assay. The multiplex PCR relied on a mix of 60 forward primers for TCR Vbeta segments and 13 reverse primers for TCR Jbeta segments. The CDR3 region of rearranged TCR beta genes was amplified from genomic DNA by a multiplex PCR assay. Amplified TCR beta libraries were sequenced as 87-base-pair reads on the Illumina HiSeq System. The paper's processing steps were these. In a later analysis, tens of millions of unique TCR beta chains were counted across the roughly 700 repertoires, and roughly 11 million of these chains were shared by at least two donors. To remove PCR and sequencing errors, raw reads were error-corrected and collapsed into unique sequences using a nearest-neighbor algorithm that merged closely related sequences. V, D and J gene segments were assigned by aligning CDR3 sequences to IMGT reference sequences. For a sequence to be retained, a match of at least six nucleotides was required to both a V gene segment and a J gene segment. Rearrangements were called productive when the CDR3 lacked stop codons and stayed in frame with V and J; all others were non-productive. Following IMGT convention, CDR3 was defined as the stretch from the second conserved V-encoded cysteine up to the conserved J-encoded phenylalanine. The earlier analysis of 450 to 750 of the donors excluded any sequence lacking an unambiguous match to a single V gene segment. An earlier analysis of 500 to 700 of the donors classified V segments as functional when productive rearrangements were above 56.7% and as segregating when the standard deviation between donors was above 5%. A statistical classification framework was built for diagnosing cytomegalovirus status from the catalog of TCR beta chain sequences. In a later analysis, V and J genes were assigned by comparing TCR nucleotide sequences against IMGT/GENE-DB human TR gene sequences. In a later analysis, CDR3 sequences and most-parsimonious VDJ recombination scenarios were assigned using the TCRdist pipeline. A later analysis defined each TCR beta chain by its CDR3 amino acid sequence plus V-gene family, and excluded reads lacking a unique V-gene family. In a later analysis, around 650 highly shared, low-generation-probability nucleotide sequences were removed to address suspected cross-contamination and a sequencing artifact. A later analysis calculated a clonal expansion index for each public chain from normalized within-repertoire ranks of inferred template counts. Generation probabilities in a later analysis came from a VDJ recombination model fitted to out-of-frame rearrangements, and those results were checked against IGoR. In a later analysis, TCR-TCR, TCR-HLA and TCR-CMV co-occurrence was scored with hypergeometric tests, and a repertoire-size bias correction was applied to TCR pairs. A later analysis estimated false discovery rates by permuting HLA or CMV assignments 20 times. In a later analysis, co-occurring TCRs were grouped using DBSCAN, and TCRdist sequence similarity was added for clustering within HLA-allele-positive subsets. For co-occurrence clustering, repertoires with fewer than 30,000 or more than 120,000 public chains were excluded, along with five repertoires with anomalous nucleotide sharing. Held by TCRdb, this immuneACCESS table contains in-frame sequences only and omits some clones. Under half of the omission traces to an unresolved V gene where checked; the cause of the rest is unknown. From that table come the V and J calls and clone size; the DNA was used to work out D and trimming. For this sample the table gives about 110,000 clones, of which over 60% were detected only once. The ten largest clones add up to roughly 2.9% of the sample.

In total, 600 or so healthy bone marrow donors made up the cohort. Cohort members were all nominally healthy when sampled, although unrecorded immune exposures were likely present. The donor tested CMV seropositive, placing the donor among the approximately 310 seropositive members of the cohort. Every donor gave a peripheral blood sample, and the peripheral blood mononuclear cells from that sample were used for TCR beta sequencing. The Qiagen DNeasy Blood Extraction Kit was used to extract genomic DNA from the blood cell samples. Study-level results and caveats: Because some donors lacked HLA typing at each locus, the association tests relied only on the typed subset. Roughly uniform sequencing depth across donors was assumed in presence/absence analyses, although this assumption may not hold. A later genetic analysis reported fewer N-insertions in productive TCRs among donors in an Asian-associated ancestry cluster than the roughly 640-donor mean. In an earlier analysis of around 600 of the donors, most TCR beta V segments appeared in productive rearrangements about 87% or about 30% of the time, broadly matching IMGT annotations. The authors suggested that the approach could potentially be extended to other disease states and immunological phenotypes. A group of highly shared sequence variants was considered likely to be a technical artifact of the sequencing pipeline. A total of roughly 160 TCR beta chains were listed by the study as associated with cytomegalovirus. A later analysis associated 17,000 or so TCR beta sequences with specific HLA alleles at a false discovery rate of 0.05. According to a later analysis, TCR association rates differed among HLA loci, with DRB1 alleles showing the most associated TCRs and HLA-C alleles showing the fewest. A further reported finding was that TCR beta sequences accurately predicted the HLA-A and HLA-B alleles for most subjects in the first cohort. Immune exposure information for the cohort was limited to CMV serostatus. Strong co-occurrence of HLA alleles, especially DR and DQ, made assigning TCR associations to individual alleles difficult. The cohort was sequenced for TCR beta chains only, and without alpha or paired-chain data the features that could be detected were limited. Across donors, most TCR sequences were observed very rarely, whereas some public TCRs were present in many individuals. A later analysis reported that several top co-occurrence clusters appeared linked to parvovirus B19, influenza, CMV and Epstein-Barr virus. Correlated functional status among segregating V segments might reflect linkage disequilibrium, but an unknown experimental factor could not be ruled out. Most CMV-associated TCR beta chains appeared to be HLA-restricted in a later analysis, and the HLA associations seemed to be driven largely by CMV exposure. A few of the identified cytomegalovirus-associated TCR beta chains were confirmed in vitro to be specific for cytomegalovirus antigens. Some IMGT-functional V segments, including TRBV6-2 and TRBV6-3, could not be told apart with the 87-base-pair reads, so those segments were excluded. V-gene and J-gene trimming of TCR beta chains was associated with a missense DCLRE1C variant in a later genetic analysis, and the association was replicated in an independent cohort. Cytomegalovirus status was reported to be diagnosed by the classifier with high specificity and sensitivity in both the original and validation cohorts. A later analysis found that HLA-associated TCR beta chains were more clonally expanded and had lower generation probabilities than equally common non-associated chains. Because counts were too low, roughly 18 rarely observed V segments, including chromosome 9 orphons, were left out of the earlier analysis of some 640 of the donors.

The germline V gene yields SGDLS for CDR1 and YYNGEE for CDR2. The V end gives up 4 bases and the J end 4 bases, leaving 4 bases in the junction not matched to a gene. The CDR3 starts with the cysteine, ends with the phenylalanine, and has 14 residues. The DNA shown is the 42-base CDR3, in frame from base 1. This sequence originates from a woman aged 55-70 years in good health and CMV-seropositive. Sequenced input: PBMCs. The chain employs TRBV9 and TRBJ1-3; 8 central nucleotides agree with TRBD1. Here is the DNA: TGTGCCAGCAGCTCCACAGGGGGAGGAAACACCATATATTTT. Translation gives CASSSTGGGNTIYF. When the CDR3 is completed using the reference TRBV9 and TRBJ1-3 genes on either side, the full variable domain is DSGVTQTPKHLITATGQRVTLRCSPRSGDLSVYWYQQSLDQGLQFLIQYYNGEERAKGNILERFSAQQFPDLHSELNLSSLELGDSALYFCASSSTGGGNTIYFGEGSWLTVV.